A selection of T cell receptor beta chains follows, all from one sample in a study of T-cell reconstitution after alpha-beta-depleted transplantation in children. TCRdb ran MiXCR on the PCR reads and lists one entry per CDR3 protein. The sample lists under 250,000 distinct CDR3 sequences, more than 15% seen once, with roughly two fifths in the top ten. The sample in question was PBMCs, mostly from graft donor cells, obtained 360 days after TCRalphabeta/CD19-depleted stem cell transplant. These receptors originate from a male patient between 2 and 10 years old who had a stem cell transplant for acute lymphoblastic leukemia, so the T cells may come from the graft donor. The CDR3 runs from the conserved cysteine through the conserved F or W. Each record gives: V gene, CDR3 length, D gene, J gene, clone size, CDR3 DNA, CDR3 protein. A D gene is named only where the DNA matches it firmly. Some rows mark clone size as missing; the rest say once, few, many or name a class of expanded clone.

TRBV20-1,14,TRBD1,TRBJ2-1,many,TGCAGTGCCCCCGTTGACAGGGGGCTGCATGAGCAGTTCTTC,CSAPVDRGLHEQFF
TRBV12-3/TRBV12-4,15,TRBD2,TRBJ2-5,NA,TGTGCCAGCAACTCGGGCGGGGGGACCCAAGAGACCCAGTACTTC,CASNSGGGTQETQYF
TRBV5-1,15,TRBD1,TRBJ2-5,NA,TGCGCCAGCAGCCAACATACACAGGGGGGAGAGACCCAGTACTTC,CASSQHTQGGETQYF
TRBV29-1,14,NA,TRBJ2-5,NA,TGCAGCGTTGATTGGCAGGCCCTGGGGGAGACCCAGTACTTC,CSVDWQALGETQYF
TRBV4-3,14,NA,TRBJ1-4,few,TGCGCCAGCAGCCAAGTGGGGGGAAAGGAAAAACTGTTTTTT,CASSQVGGKEKLFF
TRBV5-1,16,NA,TRBJ1-1,NA,TGCGCCAGCAGCCCGGTGGTGGGGGCGCCGGGGACTGAAGCTTTCTTT,CASSPVVGAPGTEAFF
TRBV7-2,17,TRBD1,TRBJ1-5,NA,TGTGCCAGCAGCTTAGGCCCGGCGACAGGGATCAATCAGCCCCAGCATTTT,CASSLGPATGINQPQHF
TRBV11-2,16,TRBD2,TRBJ2-7,NA,TGTGCCAGCAGCTTTCCCGGGACTATAAGCTCCTACGAGCAGTACTTC,CASSFPGTISSYEQYF
TRBV3-1,15,NA,TRBJ2-6,NA,TGTGCCTCCAGCCAATCTAGCTCTGGGGCCAACGTCCTGACTTTC,CASSQSSSGANVLTF
TRBV5-4,14,NA,TRBJ2-7,NA,TGTGCCAGCGCCAATGGGATCGGGAGCTACGAGCAGTACTTC,CASANGIGSYEQYF
TRBV9,14,TRBD1,TRBJ1-4,few,TGTGCCAGCAGCGCCGGGACAGGGGATGAAAAACTGTTTTTT,CASSAGTGDEKLFF
TRBV7-9,14,NA,TRBJ2-7,few,TGTGCCAGCAGCTTAAGCATGGAGAACTACGAGCAGTACTTC,CASSLSMENYEQYF
TRBV25-1,16,NA,TRBJ2-7,NA,TGTGCCAGCAGTGAATATGGTCAGGGTCCAGCCTACGAGCAGTACTTC,CASSEYGQGPAYEQYF
TRBV6-2/TRBV6-3,15,TRBD2,TRBJ2-1,NA,TGTGCCAGCAGTTCCACTAGCGGGACTTACAATGAGCAGTTCTTC,CASSSTSGTYNEQFF
TRBV6-1,17,TRBD2,TRBJ2-2,many,TGTGCCAGCACCACCCGGCTAGCGGGTGGGAACACCGGGGAGCTGTTTTTT,CASTTRLAGGNTGELFF
TRBV30,13,NA,TRBJ1-2,few,TGTGCCTGGAGTGTCATAGGGGGTTATGGCTACACCTTC,CAWSVIGGYGYTF
TRBV6-5,15,NA,TRBJ2-1,many,TGTGCCAGCAGTTACTCGGGGAGCTCCTACAATGAGCAGTTCTTC,CASSYSGSSYNEQFF
TRBV12-3/TRBV12-4,17,NA,TRBJ2-7,NA,TGTGCCAGCAGTTTGTATGGCGGTGTAGGGATAACCTACGAGCAGTACTTC,CASSLYGGVGITYEQYF
TRBV6-1,15,NA,TRBJ2-7,many,TGTGCCAGCAACCCCCCCCGGGGTATTTCCTACGAGCAGTACTTC,CASNPPRGISYEQYF
TRBV27,15,NA,TRBJ2-1,few,TGTGCCAGCAGCCCCGGGGGCCTCTCCTACAATGAGCAGTTCTTC,CASSPGGLSYNEQFF
TRBV19,16,NA,TRBJ2-6,NA,TGTGCCAGTAAAGTCCCAGGACGGACTGGGGCCAACGTCCTGACTTTC,CASKVPGRTGANVLTF
TRBV7-2,15,NA,TRBJ2-5,NA,TGTGCCAGCAGCTTATATCTAACAAAAGGGGAGACCCAGTACTTC,CASSLYLTKGETQYF
TRBV18,16,TRBD1,TRBJ1-2,few,TGTGCCAGCTCACCATATGGACAGGGGGCAGACTATGGCTACACCTTC,CASSPYGQGADYGYTF
TRBV4-2,15,TRBD2,TRBJ2-4,few,TGTGCCAGCAGCCAAGCGGCTAATAGCGGGGGGAAGAAGTACTTC,CASSQAANSGGKKYF
TRBV28,13,NA,TRBJ2-7,NA,TGTGCCAGCCTCCGGGGGTCCTCCTACGAGCAGTACTTC,CASLRGSSYEQYF
TRBV19,15,NA,TRBJ2-7,NA,TGTGCCAGTAGTATGACCGGCAGGGTGGACTACGAGCAGTACTTC,CASSMTGRVDYEQYF
TRBV24-1,14,NA,TRBJ2-1,NA,TGTGCCACCAGTGATGGGGACTGGGGTTTAGAGCAGTTCTTC,CATSDGDWGLEQFF
TRBV4-1,16,TRBD1,TRBJ1-4,NA,TGCGCCAGCAGCCAAGTCCTAAACAGGGGAGGTGAAAAACTGTTTTTT,CASSQVLNRGGEKLFF